These 11 T cell receptor beta chains share one sample of origin, sequenced in a study of T-cell reconstitution after alpha-beta-depleted transplantation in children. The TCRbeta library was prepared with unique molecular identifiers. One entry per CDR3 protein, called by TCRdb with MiXCR from the PCR reads. There are roughly 220,000 distinct CDR3 sequences in the sample; 7% to 9% occur only once, and approximately 40% lies in the top ten. Sequences were derived from PBMCs, mostly from graft donor cells, sampled 360 days after TCRalphabeta/CD19-depleted stem cell transplant. Every receptor here comes from a male patient aged 2-15 years who had a stem cell transplant for acute myeloid leukemia, so the T cells may come from the graft donor.

The chain has TRBV18 and TRBJ1-2; D is unresolved. The CDR3 covers 13 residues. Germline V gives CDR1 KGHSH, CDR2 LQKENI. V was shortened by 3 bases and J by 3 bases, with 8 bases between the two germline ends. CDR3 residues: CASSPDEDYGYTF. The CDR3 nucleotides are TGTGCCAGCTCACCTGACGAGGACTATGGCTACACCTTC.

Of note for this clonotype: Since a much larger clone is just one base distant, this may be a read error. The CDR3 does not close with the conserved phenylalanine or tryptophan, likely indicating a read error. The V gene is TRBV29-1, the J gene TRBJ2-1, with 8 bases lining up with TRBD1. Germline V gene lookup returns CDR1 SQVTM and CDR2 ANQGSEA. The ends lost 1 base at V and 0 bases at J; junction bases unmatched: 8. The CDR3 consists of 17 residues. The chain's CDR3 is CSVEAPRGQVSYNEQFS. In nucleotides, the CDR3 is TGCAGCGTTGAAGCCCCCAGGGGGCAAGTCTCCTACAATGAGCAGTTCTCC.

The chain uses TRBV28 and TRBJ2-1; perhaps TRBD1 as D (6 bases). The length of the CDR3 is 18 residues. Per the germline V gene, CDR1 is MDHEN and CDR2 is SYDVKM. V lost 3 bases to trimming and J lost 3 bases, with 21 bases between them. For the CDR3, the DNA is TGTGCCAGCAGTTTTTATGGGACACCCATTTTCCTCTACAATGAGCAGTTCTTC. Translated, it gives CASSFYGTPIFLYNEQFF.

This clonotype was seen only a few times. The CDR3: CASSSLSGRNTIYF. The CDR3 coding sequence is TGTGCCAGCAGCAGCCTCTCAGGGCGGAACACCATATATTTT. The gene calls are TRBV7-6 and TRBJ1-3, with D possibly being TRBD1 (5 bases). The CDR3 has 14 amino acids. With 5 bases removed from V and 7 bases from J, the gap between germline ends came to 15 bases. Germline CDR1 reads SGHVS; CDR2 reads FNYEAQ.

This clonotype came up many times. The rearrangement joins TRBV10-3 to TRBJ2-1, with D possibly being TRBD1 (5 bases). The CDR3 extends over 13 amino acids. Germline-derived CDR1 and CDR2 are ENHRY and SYGVKD. Trimming stripped 8 bases from V and 7 bases from J, with 15 bases between. CDR3 residues: CAIHGADTNEQFF. The CDR3 DNA is TGTGCCATCCATGGGGCTGACACGAATGAGCAGTTCTTC.

The rearrangement joins TRBV29-1 to TRBJ2-6; D call uncertain. V lost 4 bases and J 1 base, leaving 5 bases between the germline ends. Per germline, CDR1 SQVTM and CDR2 ANQGSEA. This CDR3 comprises 13 residues. The CDR3 DNA is TGCAGCGTTGGAAGGTCTGGGGCCAACGTCCTGACTTTC. Translated: CSVGRSGANVLTF.

This clonotype has only a few counts. The rearrangement joins TRBV18 to TRBJ2-7; D gene unclear. Germline V gene data show CDR1 as KGHSH and CDR2 as LQKENI. The CDR3 is made up of 13 amino acids. V was clipped by 3 bases and J by 1 base, with 7 bases between them. The CDR3 sequence is CASSPPGSYEQYV. The CDR3 coding sequence is TGTGCCAGCTCACCGCCGGGTTCCTACGAGCAGTACGTC.

This clonotype was detected ten times or more. The rearrangement joins TRBV12-3 or TRBV12-4 to TRBJ2-3; 8 bases match TRBD2. CDR3 length: 15 amino acids. J gave up 2 bases and V 6 bases, and 7 bases lay outside the gene matches. The CDR3 region is CASRLIAGITDTQYF. In DNA, the CDR3 is TGTGCCAGCAGGCTCATAGCGGGAATCACAGATACGCAGTATTTT.

This clonotype was seen a handful of times. This rearrangement joins TRBV7-2 to TRBJ2-3; D is ambiguous. V was cut by 4 bases and J by 4 bases, with 15 bases left in between. Per the germline V gene, CDR1 is SGHTA and CDR2 is FQGNSA. The CDR3 runs to 15 residues. In nucleotides, the CDR3 is TGTGCCAGCAGCTCTAGGGCCCTGAGTCCAGATACGCAGTATTTT. This codes for CASSSRALSPDTQYF. The variable domain in full, with the rest retrieved from reference TRBV7-2 and TRBJ2-3, is GAGVSQSPSNKVTEKGKDVELRCDPISGHTALYWYRQSLGQGLEFLIYFQGNSAPDKSGLPSDRFSAERTGGSVSTLTIQRTQQEDSAVYLCASSSRALSPDTQYFGPGTRLTVL.

This clonotype came up many times. This chain joins TRBV29-1 and TRBJ2-1; 8 positions agree with TRBD2. The CDR3 spans 16 residues. With 1 base clipped from V and 7 bases from J, the junction kept 12 bases outside the gene matches. Germline CDR1 and CDR2: SQVTM and ANQGSEA. Here the CDR3 reads CSVEVGRGALRNEQFF. The CDR3, as DNA: TGCAGCGTTGAAGTCGGGCGGGGGGCGTTGCGAAATGAGCAGTTCTTC.

This clonotype showed up just a few times. The genes are TRBV12-3 or TRBV12-4 and TRBJ2-7; D might be TRBD2 (5 bases). The length of the CDR3 is 13 residues. The V end was cut by 4 bases, the J end by 3 bases, with 10 bases between. The CDR3: CASSSGLFYEQYF. CDR3 sequence (DNA): TGTGCCAGCAGTTCCGGACTGTTCTACGAGCAGTACTTC.